This T cell receptor beta chain comes out of a study of blood T cell repertoires in COVID-19 (dated by TCRdb to the early 2020s). The study in broad terms: Samples from collaborators originated in the United States, Italy and Spain and spanned both the acute and convalescent phases of COVID-19. The prospective study material was composed of cDNA or gDNA derived from T cells, B-cell-depleted T cells, or PBMCs. The dataset comprised deeply sampled blood TCRbeta repertoires from subjects exposed to, actively infected with, or recovered from COVID-19. The repertoires were released in a freely available public database meant as a resource for research on the immune response to SARS-CoV-2. The samples were drawn from two sources: the first 160 participants of the ongoing ImmuneRACE study, and 1,000 to 1,500 subjects contributed by 6 global collaborators. A de-identified subject ID, COVID-19 status, age in years and sex were almost always included in the sample metadata. Where available, HLA class I and class II types were obtained from metadata supplied by the sample provider rather than from assay-based typing.

A word on this clone: It lacks a known antigen. No much larger clonotype is one base removed from it; base qualities were not supplied. This sample also contains other DNA sequences that code for the same CDR3.

Points the paper makes about the study in general: The quantity of clinical and demographic metadata differed by source and by participant and was supplied without curation.

The immunoSEQ Assay, a bias-controlled multiplex PCR, was used to amplify TCRbeta CDR3 regions from genomic DNA. The paper's data handling went like this. The number of nucleated cells in each sample was estimated by amplification of reference gene primers within the assay. Sequence reads were collapsed and filtered to measure the absolute abundance of every unique TCRbeta CDR3 rearrangement. For each sample, productive Simpson clonality was calculated as the square root of Simpson's diversity index over productive rearrangements. As stored in TCRdb, this immuneACCESS dataset retains in-frame rearrangements with V and J assigned. A fraction of the clones does not appear; measured against another copy, unresolved V genes explain less than half of the discrepancy, and the remainder lacks a known reason. That table furnishes V, J and clone size, whereas the DNA furnished D and trimming. The sample table lists 100,000 to 150,000 clones, over 80% of them with a count of one. The ten largest clones capture roughly 10% of the sample.

Whole blood was collected in K2EDTA tubes by collaborating institutions according to the institutions' own protocols. For TCRbeta analysis, collaborators shipped samples as frozen whole blood, isolated PBMCs, or DNA extracted from either of those sample types. V gives up 7 bases and J gives up 4 bases, and the segment between their germline ends measures 14 bases. According to the germline V gene, CDR1 reads SNHLY and CDR2 reads FYNNEI. The CDR3 covers 14 residues, taking in both the cysteine and the phenylalanine. CDR3 DNA only is kept here, 42 bases in frame from base 1. This sequence uses TRBV2 and TRBJ1-5; TRBD1 is perhaps the D gene, given 5 matching bases. Sequences were obtained from peripheral blood. The origin of this receptor is a man aged 60-69 years with acute or convalescent COVID-19. The CDR3 here reads CASTERGVNQPQHF. The nucleotide sequence is TGTGCCAGCACCGAAAGGGGCGTAAATCAGCCCCAGCATTTT.